This is a list of T cell receptor beta chains from one sample in a study of Ad26.COV2.S vaccination and SARS-CoV-2 variants. Assay used: immunoSEQ multiplex PCR; TCRdb lists only in-frame clones, some missing. Of about 350,000 clones listed, around nine tenths are singletons. Here the sequenced sample was peripheral blood, taken in a trial of Ad26.COV2.S vaccine versus placebo. These receptors were taken from a person aged 18-65 years who received the Ad26.COV2.S COVID-19 vaccine or a placebo. CDR3s include the opening cysteine and the closing phenylalanine or tryptophan. Each record gives: CDR3 length, clone size, D gene, J gene, V gene, CDR3 DNA, CDR3 protein. The D gene is left open where the match is weak. Some rows mark clone size as missing; the rest say once, few, many or name a class of expanded clone.

len: 14
abundance: .
d_gene: .
j_gene: TRBJ1-1
v_gene: TRBV27
CDR3nt: TGTGCCAGCAGCTTTAGGGGTGAGGGCACTGAAGCTTTCTTT
CDR3aa: CASSFRGEGTEAFF

len: 13
abundance: .
d_gene: TRBD1
j_gene: TRBJ1-4
v_gene: TRBV18
CDR3nt: TGTGCCAGCTCGGGACAGTCTAATGAAAAACTGTTTTTT
CDR3aa: CASSGQSNEKLFF

len: 15
abundance: .
d_gene: .
j_gene: TRBJ1-2
v_gene: TRBV9
CDR3nt: TGTGCCAGCAGCCCAGCGAGATCGGGTAACTATGGCTACACCTTC
CDR3aa: CASSPARSGNYGYTF

len: 15
abundance: .
d_gene: TRBD1
j_gene: TRBJ1-1
v_gene: TRBV6-6
CDR3nt: TGTGCCAGCAACCCCGGGACAGGGGAGAGAGCTGAAGCTTTCTTT
CDR3aa: CASNPGTGERAEAFF

len: 13
abundance: once
d_gene: .
j_gene: TRBJ1-2
v_gene: TRBV4-1
CDR3nt: TGCGCCAGCAGCCAAGCCGGGTTCTATGGCTACACCTTC
CDR3aa: CASSQAGFYGYTF

len: 15
abundance: .
d_gene: .
j_gene: TRBJ1-3
v_gene: TRBV28
CDR3nt: TGTGCCAGCATCCCAAAAGTGGGGACTGGAAACACCATATATTTT
CDR3aa: CASIPKVGTGNTIYF

len: 13
abundance: .
d_gene: .
j_gene: TRBJ2-1
v_gene: TRBV12-2
CDR3nt: TGTGCAAGTCGCCCCCTCCCCTGGAATGAGCAGTTCTTC
CDR3aa: CASRPLPWNEQFF

len: 14
abundance: .
d_gene: TRBD1
j_gene: TRBJ1-5
v_gene: TRBV6-7
CDR3nt: TGTGCCAGCAGTTACGGGGACAGGCAACAGCCCCAGCATTTT
CDR3aa: CASSYGDRQQPQHF

len: 12
abundance: .
d_gene: .
j_gene: TRBJ2-7
v_gene: TRBV7-9
CDR3nt: TGTGCCAGCAGCTTTACAGAGACCGAGCAGTACTTC
CDR3aa: CASSFTETEQYF

len: 13
abundance: .
d_gene: .
j_gene: TRBJ2-6
v_gene: TRBV5-1
CDR3nt: TGCGCCAGCATGGCGTCCGGGGCCAACGTCCTGACTTTC
CDR3aa: CASMASGANVLTF

len: 14
abundance: .
d_gene: .
j_gene: TRBJ2-7
v_gene: TRBV5-1
CDR3nt: TGCGCCAGCAGCTTGGTAGCAGGATCCTACGAGCAGTACTTC
CDR3aa: CASSLVAGSYEQYF

len: 13
abundance: .
d_gene: .
j_gene: TRBJ2-3
v_gene: TRBV6-5
CDR3nt: TGTGCCAGCAGGGACGCTTTCACAGATACGCAGTATTTT
CDR3aa: CASRDAFTDTQYF

len: 12
abundance: .
d_gene: .
j_gene: TRBJ2-1
v_gene: TRBV10-3
CDR3nt: TGTGCCATCAGTTTAAAGGGGAATGAGCAGTTCTTC
CDR3aa: CAISLKGNEQFF

len: 15
abundance: .
d_gene: .
j_gene: TRBJ2-2
v_gene: TRBV5-1
CDR3nt: TGCGCCAGCAGACGACAAACTGGGAACACCGGGGAGCTGTTTTTT
CDR3aa: CASRRQTGNTGELFF

len: 18
abundance: .
d_gene: TRBD1
j_gene: TRBJ2-3
v_gene: TRBV12-5
CDR3nt: TGTGCTAGTGGTTTGAACGACAGGGTTCCCACACGGGCAGATACGCAGTATTTT
CDR3aa: CASGLNDRVPTRADTQYF

len: 14
abundance: .
d_gene: .
j_gene: TRBJ2-4
v_gene: TRBV15
CDR3nt: TGTGCCACCAGCCGCTCCCTGGCCAAAAACATTCAGTACTTC
CDR3aa: CATSRSLAKNIQYF

len: 17
abundance: once
d_gene: .
j_gene: TRBJ1-5
v_gene: TRBV28
CDR3nt: TGTGCCAGCAGCATAACCCACAGGGAGTATAGCAATCAGCCCCAGCATTTT
CDR3aa: CASSITHREYSNQPQHF

len: 21
abundance: .
d_gene: TRBD2
j_gene: TRBJ2-1
v_gene: TRBV9
CDR3nt: TGTGCCAGCAGCGGCGCCCCCAAAGGACTAGCGGGAGGGCATAGCTACAATGAGCAGTTCTTC
CDR3aa: CASSGAPKGLAGGHSYNEQFF

len: 14
abundance: .
d_gene: .
j_gene: TRBJ1-1
v_gene: TRBV7-9
CDR3nt: TGTGCCAGCAGCTTAATGGGTTCGAACACTGAAGCTTTCTTT
CDR3aa: CASSLMGSNTEAFF

len: 15
abundance: .
d_gene: .
j_gene: TRBJ1-5
v_gene: TRBV10-3
CDR3nt: TGTGCCACCAGGGTCAACATTAATAGCAATCAGCCCCAGCATTTT
CDR3aa: CATRVNINSNQPQHF

len: 14
abundance: .
d_gene: TRBD2
j_gene: TRBJ2-1
v_gene: TRBV25-1
CDR3nt: TGTGCCAGCAGTGCAGCGGGGGAGTACAATGAGCAGTTCTTC
CDR3aa: CASSAAGEYNEQFF

len: 13
abundance: .
d_gene: .
j_gene: TRBJ2-1
v_gene: TRBV6-5
CDR3nt: TGTGCCAGCAGGGCGACAGGTTACAATGAGCAGTTCTTC
CDR3aa: CASRATGYNEQFF

len: 14
abundance: .
d_gene: .
j_gene: TRBJ2-5
v_gene: TRBV19
CDR3nt: TGTGCCAGTAGTACCGACCAGTCCGGGGAGACCCAGTACTTC
CDR3aa: CASSTDQSGETQYF

len: 14
abundance: .
d_gene: .
j_gene: TRBJ2-1
v_gene: TRBV11-2
CDR3nt: TGTGCCAGCAGCTTTATTCAGGGCGACAATGAGCAGTTCTTC
CDR3aa: CASSFIQGDNEQFF

len: 13
abundance: .
d_gene: .
j_gene: TRBJ1-5
v_gene: TRBV19
CDR3nt: TGTGCCAGTATCGACGGAAGCAATCAGCCCCAGCATTTT
CDR3aa: CASIDGSNQPQHF

len: 18
abundance: .
d_gene: TRBD1
j_gene: TRBJ2-6
v_gene: TRBV6-2/TRBV6-3
CDR3nt: TGTGCCAGCAGTTACGGGGGCAGGGGGCCCTCTGGGGCCAACGTCCTGACTTTC
CDR3aa: CASSYGGRGPSGANVLTF

len: 14
abundance: .
d_gene: TRBD1
j_gene: TRBJ1-4
v_gene: TRBV7-9
CDR3nt: TGTGCCAGCAGCCCACAGGGACAGGCCGAAAAACTGTTTTTT
CDR3aa: CASSPQGQAEKLFF

len: 11
abundance: .
d_gene: .
j_gene: TRBJ1-3
v_gene: TRBV19
CDR3nt: TGTGCCAGTAGCACCAGAAACACCATATATTTT
CDR3aa: CASSTRNTIYF

len: 12
abundance: once
d_gene: .
j_gene: TRBJ2-7
v_gene: TRBV13
CDR3nt: TGTGCCAGCAGCTTAGAAGGCGGGGAGCAGTACTTC
CDR3aa: CASSLEGGEQYF

len: 15
abundance: .
d_gene: .
j_gene: TRBJ1-2
v_gene: TRBV6-2/TRBV6-3
CDR3nt: TGTGCCAGCAGTGCCCAGGGGAGTTGGGACTATGGCTACACCTTC
CDR3aa: CASSAQGSWDYGYTF

len: 14
abundance: .
d_gene: .
j_gene: TRBJ1-1
v_gene: TRBV19
CDR3nt: TGTGCCAGTAGTATAGCTATGACAGCCGACGAAGCTTTCTTT
CDR3aa: CASSIAMTADEAFF

len: 12
abundance: .
d_gene: .
j_gene: TRBJ1-1
v_gene: TRBV7-9
CDR3nt: TGTGCCAGCAGGGAATCGAACACTGAAGCTTTCTTT
CDR3aa: CASRESNTEAFF

len: 14
abundance: .
d_gene: .
j_gene: TRBJ2-5
v_gene: TRBV27
CDR3nt: TGTGCCAGCAGTTTCGGTAGCGATCAAGAGACCCAGTACTTC
CDR3aa: CASSFGSDQETQYF

len: 15
abundance: .
d_gene: .
j_gene: TRBJ2-5
v_gene: TRBV7-9
CDR3nt: TGTGCCAGCAGCCCTAGGAGGAACAGAAAAGAGACCCAGTACTTC
CDR3aa: CASSPRRNRKETQYF

len: 16
abundance: .
d_gene: TRBD1
j_gene: TRBJ1-2
v_gene: TRBV5-1
CDR3nt: TGCGCCAGCAGCCTTTACCCCGGGACAGGGAGCTCTGGCTACACCTTC
CDR3aa: CASSLYPGTGSSGYTF

len: 13
abundance: .
d_gene: TRBD2
j_gene: TRBJ2-7
v_gene: TRBV3-1/TRBV3-2
CDR3nt: TGTGCCAGCAGCCAGGCCGGGACTAACGAGCAGTACTTC
CDR3aa: CASSQAGTNEQYF

len: 14
abundance: .
d_gene: TRBD1
j_gene: TRBJ1-6
v_gene: TRBV28
CDR3nt: TGTGCCAGCAGGGACCGGGACAGAAATTCACCCCTCCACTTT
CDR3aa: CASRDRDRNSPLHF

len: 17
abundance: .
d_gene: .
j_gene: TRBJ1-2
v_gene: TRBV4-1
CDR3nt: TGCGCCAGCAGCCAAGTAGTGGGAGGAGACGACTTACGAGGCTACACCTTC
CDR3aa: CASSQVVGGDDLRGYTF

len: 16
abundance: .
d_gene: TRBD2
j_gene: TRBJ2-7
v_gene: TRBV5-4
CDR3nt: TGTGCCAGCAGCGGGACTAGCGGGAGGGCTGGGGACGAGCAGTACTTC
CDR3aa: CASSGTSGRAGDEQYF

len: 18
abundance: .
d_gene: .
j_gene: TRBJ2-7
v_gene: TRBV11-3
CDR3nt: TGTGCCAGCATCAAAAAAATGAGGGACACAGAATACCCCTACGAGCAGTACTTC
CDR3aa: CASIKKMRDTEYPYEQYF